This TCR beta chain came from a study of post-analysis software for immune sequencing data. Study-level points and caveats: TRBV5-6, TRBV5-1 and TRBV20-1 were among four to six TRBV segments more frequent in patients than controls. Diversity measured as normalized Chao1 was significantly lower in multiple sclerosis patients than in controls.

There are 14 residues in the CDR3. Germline assignment: CDR1 MNHEY and CDR2 SMNVEV (reference sequence). The V and J ends lost 7 bases and 2 bases, in that order; junction bases with no gene match: 6. Incorporated into the TCR beta cDNA libraries were unique molecular identifiers, which served to reduce PCR and sequencing biases. Each CDR3 protein gets one entry after TCRdb re-called the PCR reads with MiXCR. The sample has some 260,000 distinct CDR3 sequences; roughly a third are singletons. A note on this clonotype: The antigen is not known.

The V gene is TRBV27, the J gene TRBJ2-3; 7 bases are a match to TRBD1. The TCR sequence derives from a girl aged 5-17 years with multiple sclerosis. The sequenced sample consisted of blood. CDR3 nucleotides: TGTGCCAGCACCAGGGACAGAAACACAGATACGCAGTATTTT. Amino acids: CASTRDRNTDTQYF.